Presented here are 30 T cell receptor beta chains from one specimen sequenced in a study of blood T cell repertoires in COVID-19. The repertoire was sequenced with immunoSEQ multiplex PCR; TCRdb's copy has only in-frame clones and lacks some. The repertoire holds some 240,000 clones, with about 94% as singletons. The sequencing input was peripheral blood. The receptor source for this set is a man aged 60 to 75 with COVID-19, enrolled during active disease.

The chain uses TRBV6-5 and TRBJ1-3; 8 positions agree with TRBD1. The J segment lost 9 bases and the V segment lost 6 bases, leaving 7 bases of the junction unmatched. The V gene's germline CDR1 is MNHEY and CDR2 SVGAGI. The CDR3 is made up of 13 amino acids. CDR3 in amino acids: CASRSTGVATIYF. The CDR3 DNA is TGTGCCAGCAGGTCGACAGGGGTTGCCACCATATATTTT.

This clone was recorded a few times. This chain connects TRBV11-3 to TRBJ2-1; TRBD2 matches 7 bases. The CDR3 contains 17 residues. Germline CDR1 and CDR2: SGHNT and YENEEA. With 1 base clipped from V and 0 bases from J, the junction kept 6 bases outside the gene matches. This CDR3 is CASSLGPGGSSYNEQFF. As DNA, the CDR3 is TGTGCCAGCAGCTTAGGCCCCGGGGGGAGCTCCTACAATGAGCAGTTCTTC.

The V call is TRBV18, the J call TRBJ2-7; 9 bases are shared with TRBD1. The CDR3 is 15 residues long. Germline V gene lookup returns CDR1 KGHSH and CDR2 LQKENI. J gave up 6 bases and V 4 bases, and 10 bases lay outside the gene matches. CDR3: CASSRTGTGYPEQYF. The CDR3 DNA follows: TGTGCCAGCTCACGAACCGGGACAGGGTATCCCGAGCAGTACTTC.

This clone appeared once. The genes are TRBV27 and TRBJ1-1; D is ambiguous. The CDR3 totals 17 residues. V lost 5 bases, J lost 0 bases, and 19 bases lay in between. The V gene's germline CDR1 is MNHEY and CDR2 SMNVEV (reference sequence). The CDR3 here is CASSPRRSQHLNTEAFF. DNA for the CDR3: TGTGCCAGCAGTCCCCGCAGGTCCCAACACCTGAACACTGAAGCTTTCTTT.

The rearrangement links TRBV12-3 or TRBV12-4 to TRBJ2-3; 7 nucleotides match TRBD1. Trimming took 10 bases from V and 4 from J; bases not matched to a gene: 8. This CDR3 spans 13 amino acids. CDR3: CATMQQGSDTQYF. CDR3 bases: TGTGCCACGATGCAACAGGGGTCAGATACGCAGTATTTT.

V and J are TRBV12-3 or TRBV12-4 and TRBJ1-6; D is possibly TRBD1 (5 bases). CDR3 length equals 13 residues. With 5 bases removed from V and 8 bases from J, the gap between germline ends came to 10 bases. CDR3 sequence: CASSPRRDSPLHF. In DNA form, the CDR3 reads TGTGCCAGCAGTCCCCGCAGGGATTCACCCCTCCACTTT.

The J gene is TRBJ2-2, the V gene TRBV2; 14 bases agree with TRBD2. The CDR3 totals 16 residues. From germline, CDR1 is SNHLY and CDR2 FYNNEI. The ends lost 5 bases at V and 8 bases at J; junction bases unmatched: 7. The CDR3 is CASSHRTSGGKGELFF. The CDR3 DNA is TGTGCCAGCAGTCACCGGACTAGCGGGGGGAAAGGGGAGCTGTTTTTT.

The genes are TRBV21-1 and TRBJ1-2. TRBV21-1 is a pseudogene locus. The CDR3 spans 14 residues. The CDR3 reads CASSSGGIGYGYTF. CDR3 sequence (DNA): TGTGCCAGCAGCAGTGGAGGGATCGGCTATGGCTACACCTTC.

V gene TRBV5-1 combines with J gene TRBJ1-3; D unclear. The V end was cut by 0 bases, the J end by 4 bases, with 11 bases between. CDR1 and CDR2 (germline): SGHRS, YFSETQ. There are 15 residues in the CDR3. The CDR3 sequence is CASSLEGGEGNTIYF. The CDR3 nucleotides read TGCGCCAGCAGCTTGGAAGGAGGAGAAGGAAACACCATATATTTT.

This clone was found once. V gene TRBV27 combines with J gene TRBJ1-2, with D perhaps matching TRBD1 (6 bases). Per germline, CDR1 MNHEY and CDR2 SMNVEV (reference sequence). Trimming removed 6 bases from V and 0 bases from J, with 11 bases in between. CDR3 length: 14 amino acids. The CDR3 loop is CASSRDKANYGYTF. The CDR3 DNA sequence: TGTGCCAGCAGCCGGGACAAAGCTAACTATGGCTACACCTTC.

V usage is TRBV7-2 and J usage is TRBJ1-3, with D uncertain. There are 14 residues in the CDR3. Trimming stripped 0 bases from V and 4 bases from J, with 7 bases between. CDR1 and CDR2 (germline): SGHTA, FQGNSA. This CDR3 reads CASSLAVAGNTIYF. CDR3 coding DNA: TGTGCCAGCAGCTTAGCGGTAGCGGGAAACACCATATATTTT.

The CDR3 coding sequence is TGTGCCAGTAGTGACGACAGGGGACGGGGTTCACCCCTCCACTTT. Its protein product is CASSDDRGRGSPLHF. The rearrangement uses TRBV19 and TRBJ1-6, with TRBD1 matching 8 bases. Germline CDR1 and CDR2: LNHDA and SQIVND (reference sequence). V dropped 5 bases and J dropped 9; count of bases not matched to a gene: 9. The CDR3 spans 15 residues.

The V call is TRBV6-1, the J call TRBJ1-2, with D perhaps matching TRBD1 (6 bases). Germline lookup yields CDR1 MNHNS and CDR2 SASEGT. CDR3 length: 16 amino acids. Trimming cost V 3 bases and J 6 bases, with 20 bases left between them. The CDR3 loop reads CASSDLPGQRSNGYTF. The CDR3 DNA follows: TGTGCCAGCAGTGACCTTCCCGGACAGCGCTCGAATGGCTACACCTTC.

This chain joins TRBV2 and TRBJ1-4; 8 bases match TRBD1. From germline, CDR1 is SNHLY and CDR2 FYNNEI. CDR3 length: 15 residues. J was trimmed by 4 bases and V by 5 bases; bases with no gene match: 6. The CDR3 bases are TGTGCCAGCAGTCCCGGGACAGGATTTAATGAAAAACTGTTTTTT. Protein: CASSPGTGFNEKLFF.

This chain uses TRBV5-4 with TRBJ2-1; no definite D call. This CDR3 spans 13 amino acids. Germline values: CDR1 SGHNT, CDR2 YYREEE (reference sequence). V was pared by 4 bases and J by 0 bases, with 5 bases between. CDR3 residues: CASSGNSYNEQFF. The CDR3 nucleotides read TGTGCCAGCAGCGGCAACTCCTACAATGAGCAGTTCTTC.

V usage is TRBV7-2 and J usage is TRBJ2-7; 7 nucleotides align to TRBD2. The CDR3 has 18 amino acids. The ends lost 1 base at V and 9 bases at J; junction bases unmatched: 21. Looked up from germline, CDR1 is SGHTA and CDR2 is FQGNSA. CDR3 nucleotide sequence: TGTGCCAGCAGCTTAGTATTCGGAGGAGACTCGGCGGGGAGGGGGCAGTACTTC. The encoded protein is CASSLVFGGDSAGRGQYF.

The V call is TRBV3-1 (or the pseudogene TRBV3-2), the J call TRBJ2-2, with 10 bases fitting TRBD2. Trimming cost V 0 bases and J 7 bases; bases outside gene matches: 11. This CDR3 spans 18 amino acids. Germline CDR1 is LGHDT and CDR2 is YNNKEL (reference sequence). CDR3 sequence: CASSQDLGLASKVGELFF. In nucleotides, the CDR3 is TGTGCCAGCAGCCAAGATCTGGGACTAGCGTCGAAGGTCGGGGAGCTGTTTTTT.

The rearrangement uses TRBV5-6 and TRBJ2-2; D call uncertain. Trimming shortened V by 1 base and J by 5 bases, and 6 bases separated the two germline ends. There are 13 residues in the CDR3. Germline V CDR1 and CDR2: SGHDT, YYEEEE. CDR3 coding DNA: TGTGCCAGCAGCTTGTTCACAACCGGGGAGCTGTTTTTT. Its translation is CASSLFTTGELFF.

This clone was seen more than once but under ten times. V usage is TRBV7-8 and J usage is TRBJ2-1, with 10 bases identical to TRBD2. Germline V gene sequence: CDR1 SGHVS, CDR2 FQNEAQ. The length of the CDR3 is 15 residues. Trimming at V came to 3 bases and at J to 5 bases, leaving 4 bases not matched to a gene. The CDR3 bases are TGTGCCAGCAGCTTTCGGACTAGCGGAAACAATGAGCAGTTCTTC. Translating gives CASSFRTSGNNEQFF.

The CDR3 loop reads CSTGQETQYF. The CDR3 DNA sequence: TGTTCGACGGGCCAAGAGACCCAGTACTTC. The chain joins TRBV30 to TRBJ2-5; D gene uncertain. This CDR3 spans 10 amino acids. Germline lookup yields CDR1 GTSNPN and CDR2 SVGIG (reference sequence).

The chain is built from TRBV27 and TRBJ2-1; 10 bases agree with TRBD1. The CDR3 runs 15 residues. Germline V lookup: CDR1 MNHEY, CDR2 SMNVEV (reference sequence). Trimming took 6 bases from V and 6 from J; bases not matched to a gene: 8. The CDR3 protein is CASSRTGGRGNEQFF. The DNA of the CDR3 is TGTGCCAGCAGCAGGACAGGGGGTAGGGGCAATGAGCAGTTCTTC.

J is TRBJ2-7 and V is TRBV2, with D unresolved. Per germline, CDR1 SNHLY and CDR2 FYNNEI. V gave up 6 bases and J gave up 6 bases, with 12 bases separating them. This CDR3 region has 12 residues. The CDR3 region has the DNA TGTGCCAGCAGAAGAGATGTAGCCGAGCAGTACTTC. Amino acids: CASRRDVAEQYF.

The chain joins TRBV5-4 to TRBJ1-6, with 7 bases fitting TRBD1. This CDR3 has 15 amino acids. The V and J ends lost 1 base and 8 bases, in that order; junction bases with no gene match: 6. Germline V CDR1 and CDR2: SGHNT, YYREEE (reference sequence). The CDR3 nucleotides read TGTGCCAGCAGCTTGCAGGCAGGGGGATATTCACCCCTCCACTTT. The encoded protein is CASSLQAGGYSPLHF.

The rearrangement uses TRBV19 and TRBJ2-6; the D is unclear. Germline CDR1 is LNHDA and CDR2 is SQIVND (reference sequence). The CDR3 has 15 amino acids. V was clipped by 7 bases and J by 0 bases, with 10 bases between them. In nucleotides, the CDR3 is TGTGCCAGTAACCCAGGATACTCTGGGGCCAACGTCCTGACTTTC. Translated: CASNPGYSGANVLTF.

In its sample, this clone was seen once. The rearrangement joins TRBV19 to TRBJ2-1; D perhaps matches TRBD1 (5 bases). Trimming cost V 5 bases and J 6 bases, with 20 bases left between them. The CDR3 is 16 residues long. Germline CDR1 is LNHDA and CDR2 is SQIVND (reference sequence). The CDR3 spells CASSVQFDSIGNEQFF. In DNA form, the CDR3 reads TGTGCCAGTAGTGTCCAATTCGACAGTATTGGCAATGAGCAGTTCTTC.

The chain is built from TRBV7-9 and TRBJ1-4; D gene uncertain. Germline V gene data show CDR1 as SEHNR and CDR2 as FQNEAQ (reference sequence). The CDR3 is 17 amino acids. Trimming stripped 1 base from V and 0 bases from J, with 12 bases between. The DNA of the CDR3 is TGTGCCAGCAGCTTAGAGTCCCGGAGAACAACTAATGAAAAACTGTTTTTT. It encodes CASSLESRRTTNEKLFF.

The rearrangement joins TRBV7-3 to TRBJ2-2; 9 nucleotides agree with TRBD2. In germline, CDR1 is SGHTA, CDR2 FQGTGA. The CDR3 has 21 amino acids. V was clipped by 2 bases and J by 1 base; unmatched bases: 17. CDR3 sequence (DNA): TGTGCCAGCAGCTTATTCCCCGAGGGTAGCGGGAGCTGGGGGAACACCGGGGAGCTGTTTTTT. Translating it yields CASSLFPEGSGSWGNTGELFF.

V and J are TRBV6-5 and TRBJ2-2; 7 bases are shared with TRBD2. The CDR3 totals 16 residues. Germline V gene data show CDR1 as MNHEY and CDR2 as SVGAGI. V was pared by 2 bases and J by 4 bases, with 7 bases of the junction left unmatched. The CDR3 region is CASSYGRGRATGELFF. The CDR3 DNA is TGTGCCAGCAGTTACGGGCGCGGGAGAGCCACCGGGGAGCTGTTTTTT.

The CDR3 reads CASSTPRGQGRTTNEKLFF. The CDR3 DNA reads as TGTGCCAGTAGTACTCCCAGGGGACAGGGGAGAACAACTAATGAAAAACTGTTTTTT. This chain joins TRBV19 and TRBJ1-4; 10 nucleotides match TRBD1. This CDR3 has 19 residues. The junction had 11 bases not matched to a gene; V was cut back by 4 bases and J by 0 bases. The germline gives CDR1 LNHDA, CDR2 SQIVND (reference sequence).

The V and J genes are TRBV11-3 and TRBJ2-1, with a tentative D call TRBD1 (6 bases). Looked up from germline, CDR1 is SGHNT and CDR2 is YENEEA. The V end was cut by 5 bases, the J end by 0 bases, with 17 bases between. This CDR3 region has 17 residues. The chain's CDR3 is CASSAAGTSSSYNEQFF. CDR3 bases: TGTGCCAGCAGCGCCGCCGGGACATCGAGCTCCTACAATGAGCAGTTCTTC.